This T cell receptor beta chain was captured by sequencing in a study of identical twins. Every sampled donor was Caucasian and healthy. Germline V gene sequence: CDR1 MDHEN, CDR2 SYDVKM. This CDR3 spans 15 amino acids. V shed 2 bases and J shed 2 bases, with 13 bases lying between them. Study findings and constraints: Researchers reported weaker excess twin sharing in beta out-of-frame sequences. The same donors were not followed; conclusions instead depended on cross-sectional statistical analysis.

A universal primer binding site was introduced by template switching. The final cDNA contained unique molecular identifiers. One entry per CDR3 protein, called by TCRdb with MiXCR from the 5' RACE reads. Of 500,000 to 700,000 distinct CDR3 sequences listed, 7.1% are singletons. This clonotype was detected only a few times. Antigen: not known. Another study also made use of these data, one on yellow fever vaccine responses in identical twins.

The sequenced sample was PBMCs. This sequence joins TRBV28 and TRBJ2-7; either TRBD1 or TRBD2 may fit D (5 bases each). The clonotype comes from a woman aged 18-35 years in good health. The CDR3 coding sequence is TGTGCCAGCAGTTTACAGGTCGGGACCACCTACGAGCAGTACTTC. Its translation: CASSLQVGTTYEQYF.